This TCR beta chain was found in a study of cytomegalovirus exposure and HLA in healthy donors. A multiplex PCR was run with 60 Vbeta primers and 13 Jbeta primers. The method was immunoSEQ multiplex PCR; TCRdb's version includes in-frame clones alone and lacks a portion of them. The sample has 150,000 or so clones, around 82% seen once. As concerns this clone: The identical CDR3 is also encoded by other nucleotide sequences in the sample.

Source material: PBMCs. The sequence came from a male donor in good health and CMV-seronegative.

The CDR3 protein is CASIDRAPYEQYF. In DNA form, the CDR3 reads TGTGCCAGCATAGACAGGGCGCCCTACGAGCAGTACTTC. The gene calls are TRBV2 and TRBJ2-7; 7 bases line up with TRBD1. This CDR3 has 13 amino acids. Germline V lookup: CDR1 SNHLY, CDR2 FYNNEI. Germline trimming cut 7 bases from V and 2 bases from J; bases unmatched to any gene: 5.